The 9 T cell receptor beta chains below all came from one sample that was sequenced in a study of T cell responses to AZD1222 COVID-19 vaccine. Sequenced by immunoSEQ multiplex PCR; TCRdb stores in-frame clones only, minus some. Here the sample spans some 81,000 clones, 85% to 90% being singletons. The starting material was peripheral blood, obtained 28 days after the second AZD1222 dose. The receptor source for this set is an adult who received the AZD1222 COVID-19 vaccine.

This clone was found a few times. The CDR3 protein is CASIGLYLREQYF. The CDR3 DNA sequence: TGTGCCAGCATAGGGTTATACCTGAGGGAGCAGTACTTC. The chain recombines TRBV6-5 with TRBJ2-7; D uncertain. This CDR3 contains 13 residues. In germline, CDR1 is MNHEY, CDR2 SVGAGI. Trimming left V 7 bases short and J 7 bases short, with 17 bases between.

V usage is TRBV7-6 and J usage is TRBJ2-1, with D tentatively TRBD2 (6 bases). The ends were cut back, 5 bases at V and 8 bases at J, with 19 bases in the middle. Germline assignment: CDR1 SGHVS and CDR2 FNYEAQ. The CDR3 loop spans 15 amino acids. DNA of the CDR3: TGTGCCAGCAGCCCCTTTTGGGGGGTAAGGGATGAGCAGTTCTTC. This gives the protein CASSPFWGVRDEQFF.

This sequence joins TRBV24-1 and TRBJ1-5; D gene ambiguous. CDR1 and CDR2 (germline): KGHDR, SFDVKD. The length of the CDR3 is 15 residues. V was shortened by 4 bases and J by 2 bases, with 11 bases between the two germline ends. CDR3 nucleotide sequence: TGTGCCACCAGTGACCCCGGGAGGGGCAATCAGCCCCAGCATTTT. Translation: CATSDPGRGNQPQHF.

The chain carries TRBV5-5 and TRBJ2-1; 8 nucleotides agree with TRBD1. Germline V lookup: CDR1 SGHKS, CDR2 YYEKEE (reference sequence). V shed 5 bases, J shed 1 base, and the junction held 8 bases outside the gene matches. This CDR3 is 16 amino acids long. The CDR3 DNA sequence: TGTGCCAGCAGGCCGACAGGGGACCTATCCTACAATGAGCAGTTCTTC. This gives the protein CASRPTGDLSYNEQFF.

The chain has TRBV18 and TRBJ1-5, with D possibly TRBD1 on 5 matching bases. Germline-derived CDR1 and CDR2 are KGHSH and LQKENI. V lost 5 bases and J lost 2, with 16 bases in between. The CDR3 is made up of 16 amino acids. The DNA for the CDR3 is TGTGCCAGCTCAGCGGCGGGTACAGGAGGCAATCAGCCCCAGCATTTT. Protein: CASSAAGTGGNQPQHF. Looking up the rest from reference TRBV18 and TRBJ1-5 gives the full variable domain: NAGVMQNPRHLVRRRGQEARLRCSPMKGHSHVYWYRQLPEEGLKFMVYLQKENIIDESGMPKERFSAEFPKEGPSILRIQQVVRGDSAAYFCASSAAGTGGNQPQHFGDGTRLSIL.

The chain has TRBV7-9 and TRBJ2-7; D is perhaps TRBD2 (6 bases). The CDR3 sequence is 16 residues long. With 5 bases removed from V and 6 bases from J, the gap between germline ends came to 23 bases. Germline CDR1 SEHNR, CDR2 FQNEAQ (reference sequence). The CDR3 is CASSPTGGAGMGEQYF. CDR3 DNA: TGTGCCAGCAGCCCAACCGGGGGAGCGGGTATGGGCGAGCAGTACTTC.

The chain uses TRBV15 and TRBJ1-4, with 8 bases identical to TRBD1. The CDR3 loop spans 15 amino acids. After removal of 4 bases from V and 7 bases from J, the junction contained 8 bases not matched to a gene. Per germline, CDR1 LNHNV and CDR2 YYDKDF (reference sequence). This chain's CDR3 is CATSIRGRKGEKLFF. In DNA form, the CDR3 reads TGTGCCACCAGCATCAGGGGGCGTAAGGGTGAAAAACTGTTTTTT.

The chain joins TRBV5-1 to TRBJ2-3; D remains unclear. V shed 0 bases and J shed 0 bases, with 8 bases lying between them. Germline values: CDR1 SGHRS, CDR2 YFSETQ. The CDR3 length is 15 residues. Here the CDR3 reads CASSLGPTSTDTQYF. Here the CDR3 DNA reads TGCGCCAGCAGCTTGGGGCCCACTAGCACAGATACGCAGTATTTT.

For the CDR3, the DNA is TGTGCCAGCATTCAGGGGGCGGGAAGCACAGATACGCAGTATTTT. Amino acids: CASIQGAGSTDTQYF. This chain uses TRBV7-8 with TRBJ2-3; 8 bases are shared with TRBD1. CDR1 and CDR2 (germline): SGHVS, FQNEAQ. This CDR3 region has 15 residues. V lost 7 bases to trimming and J lost 0 bases; unmatched junction nucleotides: 6.